Reported below is one T cell receptor (beta chain). These data belong to a study of blood T cell repertoires in COVID-19. This table comes from immunoSEQ multiplex PCR, and its TCRdb copy is limited to in-frame clones, with some not included. The sample has some 45,000 clones; approximately 80% are singletons. The clonotype comes from a woman aged 55-69 years with acute or convalescent COVID-19. Sequences were obtained from peripheral blood.

CDR3 sequence: CAISPRGGEQYF. CDR3 DNA sequence: TGTGCCATCAGCCCCAGGGGTGGGGAGCAGTACTTC. The V call is TRBV10-3, the J call TRBJ2-7; D is perhaps TRBD1 (6 bases). CDR1 is ENHRY, CDR2 SYGVKD, per germline. There are 12 residues in the CDR3. V was trimmed by 6 bases and J by 7 bases, leaving 13 bases between them.